Listed below are T cell receptor beta chains from one sample, sequenced in a study of T-cell memory formation after mild COVID-19. TCRdb redid the calling of the 5' RACE reads with MiXCR, one entry per CDR3 protein. The top ten clones hold under 15% of a sample with more than 350,000 distinct CDR3 sequences, over 20% of them seen once. The sample consisted of PBMCs or a T cell subset sorted from them (not recorded which). Source of these receptors: an adult woman who had mild COVID-19 (a few samples of this study predate the infection). Cell type and time point are not known. CDR3s include the opening cysteine and the closing phenylalanine or tryptophan. The D gene is left open where the match is weak. Size is omitted from some rows. Given values are once, few, many or a class for expanded clones.

size,V,J,D,CDR3,DNA
NA,TRBV5-6,TRBJ2-1,TRBD1,CASSFVEGAYNEQFF,TGTGCCAGCAGCTTCGTAGAGGGGGCTTACAATGAGCAGTTCTTC
few,TRBV7-3,TRBJ2-5,NA,CASSAHRAETQYF,TGTGCCAGCAGCGCCCACAGAGCGGAGACCCAGTACTTC
many,TRBV15,TRBJ1-1,TRBD1,CATSIRGQGAREAFF,TGTGCCACCAGCATTAGGGGACAGGGGGCGCGGGAAGCTTTCTTT
NA,TRBV30,TRBJ1-1,NA,CAWSVRRGRGTEAFF,TGTGCCTGGAGTGTACGCAGGGGACGAGGAACTGAAGCTTTCTTT
few,TRBV3-1,TRBJ2-1,TRBD1,CASSQEQGVYNEQFF,TGTGCCAGCAGCCAAGAACAGGGGGTATACAATGAGCAGTTCTTC
NA,TRBV10-3,TRBJ2-1,TRBD2,CAISESNLQEGLAEGNEQFF,TGTGCCATCAGTGAGTCAAATCTTCAGGAGGGACTAGCGGAGGGCAATGAGCAGTTCTTC
NA,TRBV7-2,TRBJ2-7,NA,CASSVRSAGNYEQYF,TGTGCCAGCAGCGTCCGGTCCGCGGGGAACTACGAGCAGTACTTC
many,TRBV9,TRBJ2-5,NA,CASSPTLGQAVGETQYF,TGTGCCAGCAGCCCGACCCTCGGTCAGGCGGTCGGAGAGACCCAGTACTTC
few,TRBV11-2,TRBJ2-7,TRBD1,CASSFSGTGLGEQYF,TGTGCCAGCAGCTTCTCGGGGACAGGGCTGGGAGAGCAGTACTTC
few,TRBV29-1,TRBJ2-2,NA,CSAEGENTGEMFF,TGCAGCGCCGAGGGGGAGAACACCGGGGAGATGTTTTTT
few,TRBV6-5,TRBJ2-5,NA,CASSYGGGRETQYF,TGTGCCAGCAGTTATGGCGGGGGCCGAGAGACCCAGTACTTC
few,TRBV15,TRBJ2-7,TRBD1,CATSRQTGVGEQYF,TGTGCCACCAGCCGCCAGACAGGGGTCGGCGAGCAGTACTTC
few,TRBV12-3/TRBV12-4,TRBJ1-5,NA,CASSGYGGQPQHF,TGTGCCAGCAGTGGGTATGGGGGGCAGCCCCAGCATTTT
NA,TRBV7-9,TRBJ1-2,TRBD1,CASSPPDWASGPGSGFGTGYGYTF,TGTGCCAGCAGCCCCCCCGACTGGGCGTCAGGTCCGGGTTCAGGTTTCGGGACAGGTTATGGCTACACCTTC
few,TRBV7-8,TRBJ1-4,NA,CASSPLRWSGAREKLFF,TGTGCCAGCAGCCCACTGAGATGGTCAGGGGCTAGAGAAAAACTGTTTTTT
few,TRBV27,TRBJ1-5,NA,CASSWAGQRNQPQHF,TGTGCCAGCAGTTGGGCCGGACAGCGCAATCAGCCCCAGCATTTT
few,TRBV25-1,TRBJ2-1,TRBD1,CASSVRGQGSEQFF,TGTGCCAGCAGTGTCCGAGGACAGGGGAGTGAGCAGTTCTTC
few,TRBV24-1,TRBJ2-5,NA,CATSDSPGVETQYF,TGTGCCACCAGTGATTCGCCCGGGGTAGAGACCCAGTACTTC
few,TRBV7-9,TRBJ2-2,TRBD1,CASQIGAGGVELFF,TGTGCCAGCCAGATTGGGGCAGGGGGCGTGGAGCTGTTTTTT
NA,TRBV7-9,TRBJ1-1,NA,CASILGSNTEAFF,TGTGCCAGCATCCTGGGTTCGAACACTGAAGCTTTCTTT
NA,TRBV30,TRBJ1-2,NA,CAWSALLRDNYGYTF,TGTGCCTGGAGCGCCCTGCTCAGGGACAACTATGGCTACACCTTC
NA,TRBV20-1,TRBJ2-3,NA,CSARDHRSSTDTQYF,TGCAGTGCTAGGGACCATCGATCTAGCACAGATACGCAGTATTTT
few,TRBV29-1,TRBJ2-1,TRBD1,CSVRTGGTANEQFF,TGCAGCGTGAGAACAGGGGGGACTGCCAATGAGCAGTTCTTC
NA,TRBV7-2,TRBJ2-7,TRBD2,CASSLAGLGSYEQYF,TGTGCCAGCAGCTTAGCGGGACTAGGATCCTACGAGCAGTACTTC
few,TRBV12-3/TRBV12-4,TRBJ2-3,NA,CASLSRGTDTQYF,TGTGCCAGCTTATCCCGGGGAACAGATACGCAGTATTTT
NA,TRBV20-1,TRBJ2-1,NA,CSARDPGAGYYNEQFF,TGCAGTGCTAGAGATCCCGGGGCTGGGTACTACAATGAGCAGTTCTTC
NA,TRBV4-1,TRBJ2-6,NA,CASGRDFSGANVLTF,TGCGCCAGCGGCAGGGACTTCTCTGGGGCCAACGTCCTGACTTTC
NA,TRBV9,TRBJ2-7,TRBD1,CASSSRTGDEQYF,TGTGCCAGCAGCTCGAGGACAGGGGACGAGCAGTACTTC
few,TRBV6-1,TRBJ2-5,NA,CATRRLGVQETQYF,TGTGCCACCAGGAGGTTGGGAGTCCAAGAGACCCAGTACTTC
NA,TRBV5-6,TRBJ2-7,NA,CASSLYDSGHEQYF,TGTGCCAGCAGCTTGTATGACTCCGGGCACGAGCAGTACTTC
few,TRBV12-3/TRBV12-4,TRBJ2-7,TRBD2,CASSHPAGGGSYEQYF,TGTGCCAGCAGCCACCCGGCGGGGGGAGGATCCTACGAGCAGTACTTC
few,TRBV4-1,TRBJ2-4,TRBD2,CASSQLPFTSGLAGTPGNIQYF,TGCGCCAGCAGCCAACTTCCCTTTACTTCGGGACTAGCGGGGACCCCCGGAAACATTCAGTACTTC
NA,TRBV12-2,TRBJ2-1,NA,CASRFAGTSAYNEQFF,TGTGCAAGTCGCTTTGCCGGGACTAGCGCCTACAATGAGCAGTTCTTC
NA,TRBV6-6,TRBJ2-1,TRBD1,CASSYSDRGLGEQFF,TGTGCCAGCAGTTACTCGGACAGGGGGCTTGGTGAGCAGTTCTTC
few,TRBV11-2,TRBJ1-1,NA,CASSLHLGGNTEAFF,TGTGCCAGCAGCCTTCATCTCGGGGGGAACACTGAAGCTTTCTTT
NA,TRBV5-4,TRBJ2-1,TRBD2,CASSPTLPGLAGGPWF,TGTGCCAGCAGCCCTACCTTGCCGGGACTAGCGGGGGGGCCTTGGTTC
few,TRBV4-1,TRBJ2-5,TRBD1,CASSQRGDRGQRGYQETQYF,TGCGCCAGCAGCCAGCGCGGGGACAGGGGCCAGCGGGGGTACCAAGAGACCCAGTACTTC
few,TRBV19,TRBJ2-7,TRBD1,CASTTGDRPPYEQYF,TGTGCCAGTACCACCGGGGACAGGCCGCCCTACGAGCAGTACTTC
NA,TRBV7-9,TRBJ2-1,NA,CASSLVGRGNEQFF,TGTGCCAGCAGCTTAGTGGGCAGGGGCAATGAGCAGTTCTTC
few,TRBV30,TRBJ1-2,NA,CAWSVGIIYGYTF,TGTGCCTGGAGTGTAGGGATCATCTATGGCTACACCTTC
NA,TRBV7-3,TRBJ2-1,NA,CASSFTSDNEQFF,TGTGCCAGCAGCTTTACGTCTGACAATGAGCAGTTCTTC
few,TRBV19,TRBJ2-1,NA,CASSMTVLSYNEQFF,TGTGCCAGTAGTATGACCGTACTTTCCTACAATGAGCAGTTCTTC
few,TRBV6-1,TRBJ2-3,NA,CASSEAGRSGDTQYF,TGTGCCAGCAGTGAAGCGGGACGGAGTGGAGATACGCAGTATTTT
few,TRBV25-1,TRBJ2-7,NA,CASSEWDTPYEQYF,TGTGCCAGCAGTGAATGGGACACCCCCTACGAGCAGTACTTC
few,TRBV25-1,TRBJ1-1,NA,CASSGAGRDTEAFF,TGTGCCAGTTCCGGGGCAGGGAGGGACACTGAAGCTTTCTTT
NA,TRBV4-1,TRBJ2-1,NA,CASSQEASTESDEQFF,TGCGCCAGCAGCCAAGAGGCTAGCACCGAAAGCGATGAGCAGTTCTTC
many,TRBV4-1,TRBJ2-5,NA,CASSQGLRRQETQYF,TGCGCCAGCAGCCAAGGCCTCAGAAGGCAAGAGACCCAGTACTTC
few,TRBV5-6,TRBJ1-1,NA,CASSPPWNTEAFF,TGTGCCAGCAGCCCCCCGTGGAACACTGAAGCTTTCTTT
few,TRBV5-1,TRBJ1-6,NA,CASSLARGNPLHF,TGCGCCAGCAGCTTGGCCCGGGGTAACCCCCTCCACTTT